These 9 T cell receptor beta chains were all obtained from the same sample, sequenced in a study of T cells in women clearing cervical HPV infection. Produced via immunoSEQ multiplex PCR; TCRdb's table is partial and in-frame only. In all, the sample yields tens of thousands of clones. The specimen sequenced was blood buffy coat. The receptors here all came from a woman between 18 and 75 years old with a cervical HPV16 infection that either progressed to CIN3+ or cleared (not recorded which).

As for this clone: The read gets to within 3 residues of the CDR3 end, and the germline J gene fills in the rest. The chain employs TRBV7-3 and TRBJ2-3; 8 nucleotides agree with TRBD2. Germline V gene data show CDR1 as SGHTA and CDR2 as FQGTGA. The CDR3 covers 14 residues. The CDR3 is CASSLGTRDETQYF. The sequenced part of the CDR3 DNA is TGTGCCAGCAGCTTAGGGACTAGAGACGAGACG.

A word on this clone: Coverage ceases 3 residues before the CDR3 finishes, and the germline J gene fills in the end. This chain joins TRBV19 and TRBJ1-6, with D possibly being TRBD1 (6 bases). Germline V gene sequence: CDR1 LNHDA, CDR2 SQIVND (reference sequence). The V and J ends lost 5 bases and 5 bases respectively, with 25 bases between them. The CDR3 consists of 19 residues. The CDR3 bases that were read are TGTGCCAGTAGTTCCAACTATGAACGTGGGGGCCGAAATAATTCACCC. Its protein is CASSSNYERGGRNNSP. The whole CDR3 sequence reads CASSSNYERGGRNNSPLHF.

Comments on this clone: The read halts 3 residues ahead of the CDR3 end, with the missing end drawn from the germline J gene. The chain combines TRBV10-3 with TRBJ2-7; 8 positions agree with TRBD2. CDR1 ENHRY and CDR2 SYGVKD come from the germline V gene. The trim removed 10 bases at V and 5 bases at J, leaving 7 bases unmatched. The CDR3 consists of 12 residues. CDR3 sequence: CATTKAGDEQYF. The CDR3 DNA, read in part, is TGTGCCACGACCAAAGCGGGAGACGAG.

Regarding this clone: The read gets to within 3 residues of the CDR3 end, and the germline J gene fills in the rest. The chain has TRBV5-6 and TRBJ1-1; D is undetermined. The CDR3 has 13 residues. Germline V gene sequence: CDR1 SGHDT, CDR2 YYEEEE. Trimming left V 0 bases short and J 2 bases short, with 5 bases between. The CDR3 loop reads CASSLALNTEAFF. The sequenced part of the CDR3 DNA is TGTGCCAGCAGCTTGGCACTAAACACTGAA.

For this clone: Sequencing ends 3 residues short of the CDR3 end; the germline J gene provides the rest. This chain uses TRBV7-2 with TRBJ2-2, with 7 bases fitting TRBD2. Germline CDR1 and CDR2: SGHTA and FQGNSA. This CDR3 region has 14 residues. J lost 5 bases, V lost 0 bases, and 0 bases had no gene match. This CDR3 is CASSLARGTGELFF. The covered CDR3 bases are TGTGCCAGCAGCTTAGCGCGGGGGACCGGGGAG.

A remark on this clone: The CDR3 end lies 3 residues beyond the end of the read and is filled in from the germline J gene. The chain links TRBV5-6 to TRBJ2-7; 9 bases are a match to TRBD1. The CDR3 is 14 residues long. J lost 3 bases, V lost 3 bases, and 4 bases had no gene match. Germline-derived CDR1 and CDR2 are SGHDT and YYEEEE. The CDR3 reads CASSWGQGNYEQYF. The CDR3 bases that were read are TGTGCCAGCAGCTGGGGACAGGGCAACTACGAG.

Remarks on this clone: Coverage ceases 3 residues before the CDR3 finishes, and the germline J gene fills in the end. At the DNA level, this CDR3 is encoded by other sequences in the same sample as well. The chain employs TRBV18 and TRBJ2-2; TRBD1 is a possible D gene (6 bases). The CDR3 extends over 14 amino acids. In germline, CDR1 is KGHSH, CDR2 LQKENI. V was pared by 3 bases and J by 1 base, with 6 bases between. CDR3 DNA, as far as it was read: TGTGCCAGCTCACCGGACAGGAACACCGGGGAG. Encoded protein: CASSPDRNTGE. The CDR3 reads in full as CASSPDRNTGELFF. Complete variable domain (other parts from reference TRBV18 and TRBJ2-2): NAGVMQNPRHLVRRRGQEARLRCSPMKGHSHVYWYRQLPEEGLKFMVYLQKENIIDESGMPKERFSAEFPKEGPSILRIQQVVRGDSAAYFCASSPDRNTGELFFGEGSRLTVL.

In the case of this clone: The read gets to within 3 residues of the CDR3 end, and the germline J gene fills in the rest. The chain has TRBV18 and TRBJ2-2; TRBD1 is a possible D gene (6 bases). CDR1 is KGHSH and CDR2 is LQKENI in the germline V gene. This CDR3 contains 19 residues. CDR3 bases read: TGTGCCAGCTCACCGGCACCCCCGCGACCGGGACAAGGTGATTCACCG. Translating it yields CASSPAPPRPGQGDSP. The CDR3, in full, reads CASSPAPPRPGQGDSPLFF.

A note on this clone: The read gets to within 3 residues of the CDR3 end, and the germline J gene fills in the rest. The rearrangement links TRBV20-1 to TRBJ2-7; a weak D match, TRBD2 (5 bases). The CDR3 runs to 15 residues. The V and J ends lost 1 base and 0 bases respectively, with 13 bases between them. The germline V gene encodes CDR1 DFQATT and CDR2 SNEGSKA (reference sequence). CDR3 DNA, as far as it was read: TGCAGTGCTAGAGTGTCCAGCGGCTCCTCCTACGAG. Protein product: CSARVSSGSSYE. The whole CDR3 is CSARVSSGSSYEQYF.